A selection of T cell receptor beta chains follows, all from one sample in a study of CD8+ T cells in alopecia areata. Sequencing was performed with immunoSEQ multiplex PCR; in TCRdb, only in-frame clones are kept and a portion is missing. In the table there are about 180,000 clones, around three fifths of which are singletons. The sequencing used CD4+ T cells sorted from blood, collected at week 0. The receptor source for this set is a human donor with alopecia areata. Both conserved end residues are trimmed from each CDR3. The order of the fields is V gene, D gene, CDR3 protein. A D gene is named only where the DNA matches it firmly.

V: TRBV6-5; D: .; CDR3: ASSALGETQY
V: TRBV5-1; D: .; CDR3: ASSLGAGGKETQY
V: TRBV9; D: .; CDR3: ASRQGHGGNYGYT
V: TRBV29-1; D: .; CDR3: SVEYNSYEQY
V: TRBV27; D: .; CDR3: ASSLWARQQDNSPLH
V: TRBV4-2; D: .; CDR3: ASSQDLPRVGEKLF
V: TRBV6-5; D: .; CDR3: ASRRTPNRQETQY
V: TRBV30; D: .; CDR3: AWSVQGGQPQH
V: TRBV5-1; D: .; CDR3: ASSLLLGANTEAF
V: TRBV4-1; D: .; CDR3: ASSLIGVTQETQY
V: TRBV5-6; D: .; CDR3: ASSVLGTEAF
V: TRBV18; D: TRBD1; CDR3: ASSPGQGPYEQY
V: TRBV29-1; D: TRBD1; CDR3: SVNGATGEGQNIQY
V: TRBV28; D: .; CDR3: ASSLAGDRVRYEQY
V: TRBV5-1; D: .; CDR3: ASSLETGPQETQY
V: TRBV6-1; D: TRBD2; CDR3: ASSDRGGGSTDTQY
V: TRBV7-9; D: .; CDR3: ASSLGGEETQY
V: TRBV7-9; D: .; CDR3: ASSLPYRRSDTQY
V: TRBV5-1; D: .; CDR3: ASSWGPSAKETQY
V: TRBV30; D: TRBD1; CDR3: ALSSGGYEQY
V: TRBV27; D: .; CDR3: ASTDRAGGPYGYT
V: TRBV29-1; D: .; CDR3: SARHGVGSPLH
V: TRBV9; D: .; CDR3: ASSVYWWYEQY
V: TRBV19; D: .; CDR3: ASRRQGFYEQY
V: TRBV30; D: .; CDR3: AWSRQGVQTQY
V: TRBV29-1; D: TRBD2; CDR3: SVRASGEETQY
V: TRBV5-6; D: .; CDR3: ASSSPGLGGNTIY
V: TRBV12-5; D: .; CDR3: ASGSKGGQPQH
V: TRBV28; D: .; CDR3: ASSVTYEQY
V: TRBV6-5; D: TRBD1; CDR3: ASSPQGISGYT
V: TRBV7-8; D: TRBD1; CDR3: ASTGQTNTEAF
V: TRBV7-9; D: TRBD2; CDR3: ASSFSSGDEQY
V: TRBV4-1; D: TRBD2; CDR3: ASSQEGRRGGSTDTQY
V: TRBV6-5; D: .; CDR3: ASSYGSNQNVLT
V: TRBV5-1; D: .; CDR3: ASSPGPSQPQH
V: TRBV30; D: .; CDR3: AWNRGISGNTIY
V: TRBV30; D: TRBD1; CDR3: AWRRGQGLQETQY
V: TRBV14; D: TRBD1; CDR3: ASSLSGQGVETQY
V: TRBV25-1; D: TRBD1; CDR3: ASSVTGAAGEQY
V: TRBV9; D: .; CDR3: ASSVRLARGNEQF
V: TRBV19; D: .; CDR3: ASSYLYAGIYNEQF
V: TRBV2; D: .; CDR3: ASWAGSGGANVLT
V: TRBV5-1; D: .; CDR3: ASSFNGRETQY
V: TRBV29-1; D: .; CDR3: SGDFGYGYT
V: TRBV29-1; D: TRBD1; CDR3: SAPGQGTDTQY
V: TRBV7-2; D: TRBD1; CDR3: ASNKNTGADTQY
V: TRBV30; D: .; CDR3: AWSVGDAGELF
V: TRBV7-2; D: TRBD2; CDR3: ASSSSGGYTGELF